What follows describes a single T cell receptor beta chain. Its antigen is still unknown. This sample is part of a study of T cell repertoires in cytomegalovirus infection. The overall study: Evidence of both CMV infection and a matching HLA type came from public TCR beta signatures.

TCRdb re-called the reads through MiXCR, storing one row per CDR3 protein. Of 50,000 to 65,000 distinct CDR3 sequences in the sample, roughly 20% were seen once. Notes on the study in general: The study found HLA-C-restricted CMV-specific TCR beta clonotypes dominating the ex vivo response. Summed frequency of public TCR beta families distinguished CMV carriers with the relevant HLA.

Sequencing used CD8+ T cells from cultured PBMCs, obtained from culture after CMV antigen stimulation. The receptor comes from a human donor in good health (CMV status not recorded). Some clones in this sample may be carry-over from other donors' samples.

This CDR3 is CASRRQGADHNEQFF. For the CDR3, the DNA is TGTGCCAGCAGGAGACAGGGGGCGGACCACAATGAGCAGTTCTTC. The chain is built from TRBV12-3 or TRBV12-4 and TRBJ2-1; 10 bases line up with TRBD1. This CDR3 has 15 residues. V lost 6 bases to trimming and J lost 5 bases; unmatched junction nucleotides: 7.